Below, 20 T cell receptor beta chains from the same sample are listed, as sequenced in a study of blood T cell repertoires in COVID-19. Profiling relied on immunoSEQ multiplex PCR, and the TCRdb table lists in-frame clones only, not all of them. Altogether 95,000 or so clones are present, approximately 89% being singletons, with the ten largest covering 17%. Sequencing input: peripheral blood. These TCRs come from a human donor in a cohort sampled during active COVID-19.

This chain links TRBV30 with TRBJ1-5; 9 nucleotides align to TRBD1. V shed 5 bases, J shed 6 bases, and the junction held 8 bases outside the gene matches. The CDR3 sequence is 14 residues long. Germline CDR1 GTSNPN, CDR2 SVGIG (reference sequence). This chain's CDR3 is CAWQQGALSQPQHF. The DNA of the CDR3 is TGTGCCTGGCAACAGGGGGCGTTAAGTCAGCCCCAGCATTTT.

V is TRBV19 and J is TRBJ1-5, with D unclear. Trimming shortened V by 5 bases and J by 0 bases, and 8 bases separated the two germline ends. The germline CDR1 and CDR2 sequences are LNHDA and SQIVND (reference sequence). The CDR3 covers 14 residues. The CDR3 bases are TGTGCCAGTAGTTCCAGGAATAGCAATCAGCCCCAGCATTTT. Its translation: CASSSRNSNQPQHF.

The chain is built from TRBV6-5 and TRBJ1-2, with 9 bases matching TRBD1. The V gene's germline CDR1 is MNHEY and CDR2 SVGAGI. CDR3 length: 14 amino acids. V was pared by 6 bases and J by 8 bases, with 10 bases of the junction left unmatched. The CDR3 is CASRVGQGTGGYTF. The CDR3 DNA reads TGTGCCAGCAGGGTGGGACAGGGAACGGGGGGCTACACCTTC.

CDR3 sequence reads: CASSLPGTDNSPLHF. The CDR3 nucleotides read TGTGCCAGCTCACTACCCGGGACAGATAATTCACCCCTCCACTTT. The chain recombines TRBV18 with TRBJ1-6; 7 bases map to TRBD1. Trimming at V came to 4 bases and at J to 5 bases, leaving 5 bases not matched to a gene. The CDR3 consists of 15 residues. Germline V gene data show CDR1 as KGHSH and CDR2 as LQKENI.

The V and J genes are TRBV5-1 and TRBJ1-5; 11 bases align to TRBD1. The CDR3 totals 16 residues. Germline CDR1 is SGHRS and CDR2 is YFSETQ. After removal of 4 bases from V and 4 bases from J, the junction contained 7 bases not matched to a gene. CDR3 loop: CASSPGQGAWNQPQHF. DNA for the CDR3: TGCGCCAGCAGCCCAGGACAGGGGGCTTGGAATCAGCCCCAGCATTTT.

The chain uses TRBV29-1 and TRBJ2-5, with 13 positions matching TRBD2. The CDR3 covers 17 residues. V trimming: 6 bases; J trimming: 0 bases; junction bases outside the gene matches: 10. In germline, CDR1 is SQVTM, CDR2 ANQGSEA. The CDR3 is CSVALTSGGPYQETQYF. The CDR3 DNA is TGCAGCGTCGCGTTGACTAGCGGGGGGCCGTACCAAGAGACCCAGTACTTC.

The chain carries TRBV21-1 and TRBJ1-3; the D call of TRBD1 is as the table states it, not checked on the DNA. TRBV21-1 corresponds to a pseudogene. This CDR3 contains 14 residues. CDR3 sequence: CASSKTGAGNTIYF. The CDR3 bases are TGTGCCAGCAGCAAAACAGGCGCAGGAAACACCATATATTTT.

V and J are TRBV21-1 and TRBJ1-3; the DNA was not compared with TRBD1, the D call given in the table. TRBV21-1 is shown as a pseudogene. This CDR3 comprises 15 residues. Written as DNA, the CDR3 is TGTGCCAGCCCTGGGACAGGCATCTCTGGAAACACCATATATTTT. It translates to CASPGTGISGNTIYF.

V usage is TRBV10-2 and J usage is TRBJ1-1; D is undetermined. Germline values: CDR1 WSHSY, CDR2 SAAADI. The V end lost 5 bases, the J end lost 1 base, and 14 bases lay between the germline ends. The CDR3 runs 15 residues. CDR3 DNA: TGCGCCAGCAGTCTCCGAGGAATGGGGAACACTGAAGCTTTCTTT. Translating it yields CASSLRGMGNTEAFF.

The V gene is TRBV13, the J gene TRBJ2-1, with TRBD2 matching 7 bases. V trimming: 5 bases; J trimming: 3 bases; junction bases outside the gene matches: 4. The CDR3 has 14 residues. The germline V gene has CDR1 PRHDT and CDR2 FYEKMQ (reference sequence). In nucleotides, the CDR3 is TGTGCCAGCAGCCCTCGGGACTACTACAATGAGCAGTTCTTC. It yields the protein CASSPRDYYNEQFF.

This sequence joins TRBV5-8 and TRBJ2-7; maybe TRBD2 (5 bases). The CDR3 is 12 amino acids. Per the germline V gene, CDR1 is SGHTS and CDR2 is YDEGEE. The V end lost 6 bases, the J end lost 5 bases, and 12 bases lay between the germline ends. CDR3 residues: CASKRRQNEQYF. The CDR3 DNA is TGTGCCAGCAAAAGGAGGCAAAACGAGCAGTACTTC. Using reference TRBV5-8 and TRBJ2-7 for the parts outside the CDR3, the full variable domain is EAGVTQSPTHLIKTRGQQATLRCSPISGHTSVYWYQQALGLGLQFLLWYDEGEERNRGNFPPRFSGRQFPNYSSELNVNALELEDSALYLCASKRRQNEQYFGPGTRLTVT.

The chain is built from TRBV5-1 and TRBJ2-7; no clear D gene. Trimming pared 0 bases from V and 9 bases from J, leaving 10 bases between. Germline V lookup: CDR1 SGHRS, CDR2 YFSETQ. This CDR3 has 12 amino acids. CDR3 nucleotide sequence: TGCGCCAGCAGCTTGGACCCTCGGGTGCAGTACTTC. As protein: CASSLDPRVQYF.

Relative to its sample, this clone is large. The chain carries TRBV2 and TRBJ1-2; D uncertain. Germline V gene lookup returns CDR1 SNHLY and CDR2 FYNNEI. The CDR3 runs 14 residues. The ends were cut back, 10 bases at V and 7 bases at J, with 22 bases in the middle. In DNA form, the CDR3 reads TGTGCCATCATTCACGCAAACAGCCGTCTTGGCTACACCTTC. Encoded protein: CAIIHANSRLGYTF.

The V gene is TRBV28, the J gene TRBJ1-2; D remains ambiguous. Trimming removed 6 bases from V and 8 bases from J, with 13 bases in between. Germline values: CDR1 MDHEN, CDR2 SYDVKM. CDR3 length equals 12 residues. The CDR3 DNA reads TGTGCCAGCAGAGATCAATTGCGGGGCTACACCTTC. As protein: CASRDQLRGYTF.

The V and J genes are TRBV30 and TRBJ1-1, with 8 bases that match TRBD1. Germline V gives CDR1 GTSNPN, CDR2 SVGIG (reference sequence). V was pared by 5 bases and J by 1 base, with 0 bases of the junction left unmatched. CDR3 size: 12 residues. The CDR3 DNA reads TGTGCCTGGGGGACAGGGAACACTGAAGCTTTCTTT. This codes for CAWGTGNTEAFF.

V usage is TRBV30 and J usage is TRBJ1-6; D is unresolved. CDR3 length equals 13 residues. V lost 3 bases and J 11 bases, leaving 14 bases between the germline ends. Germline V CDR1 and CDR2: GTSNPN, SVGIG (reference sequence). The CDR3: CAWRAERRPPLHF. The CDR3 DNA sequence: TGTGCCTGGAGGGCCGAGCGGAGACCACCCCTCCACTTT. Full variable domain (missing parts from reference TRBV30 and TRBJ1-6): SQTIHQWPATLVQPVGSPLSLECTVEGTSNPNLYWYRQAAGRGLQLLFYSVGIGQISSEVPQNLSASRPQDRQFILSSKKLLLSDSGFYLCAWRAERRPPLHFGNGTRLTVT.

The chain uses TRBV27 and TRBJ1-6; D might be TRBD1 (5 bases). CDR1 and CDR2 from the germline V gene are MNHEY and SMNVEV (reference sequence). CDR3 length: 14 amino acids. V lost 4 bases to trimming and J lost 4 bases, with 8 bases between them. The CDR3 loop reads CASSSQGYNSPLHF. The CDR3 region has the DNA TGTGCCAGCAGTTCCCAGGGTTATAATTCACCCCTCCACTTT.

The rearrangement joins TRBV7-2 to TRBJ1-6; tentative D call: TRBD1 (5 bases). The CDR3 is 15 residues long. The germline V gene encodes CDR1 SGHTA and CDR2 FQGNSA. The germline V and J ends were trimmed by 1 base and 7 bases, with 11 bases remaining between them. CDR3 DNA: TGTGCCAGCAGCTTAGAGGGGATCGGGAATTCACCCCTCCACTTT. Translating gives CASSLEGIGNSPLHF.

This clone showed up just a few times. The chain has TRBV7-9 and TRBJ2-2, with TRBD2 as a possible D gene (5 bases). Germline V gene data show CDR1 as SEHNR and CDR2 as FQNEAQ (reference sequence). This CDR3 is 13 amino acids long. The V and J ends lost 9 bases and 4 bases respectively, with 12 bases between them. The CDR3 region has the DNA TGTGCCAGTACGGGGTCGGGCACCGGGGAGCTGTTTTTT. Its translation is CASTGSGTGELFF.

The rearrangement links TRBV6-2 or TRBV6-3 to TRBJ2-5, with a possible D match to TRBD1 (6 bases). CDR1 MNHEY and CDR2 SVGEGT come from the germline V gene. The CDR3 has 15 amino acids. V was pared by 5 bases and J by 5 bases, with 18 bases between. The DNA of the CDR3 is TGTGCCAGCAGTCGCGCACAGGGCTCGCGGGAGACCCAGTACTTC. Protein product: CASSRAQGSRETQYF.